This T cell receptor (beta chain) was profiled in a study of PD-L1 blockade in urothelial cancer. Profiled with immunoSEQ multiplex PCR; TCRdb holds only in-frame clones, not every one. Of 55,000 to 80,000 clones in the sample, approximately 84% were seen once. As to time point: pretreatment peripheral blood. The V gene lost 2 bases and the J gene lost 2 bases, with 4 bases spanning the gap. The CDR3 contains 12 residues. CDR1 SEHNR and CDR2 FQNEAQ come from the germline V gene (reference sequence). The clonotype originates from a man in his sixties with urothelial cancer. The chain has TRBV7-9 and TRBJ2-7; D is ambiguous. The specimen was PBMCs, collected around atezolizumab (anti-PD-L1) treatment. The CDR3 sequence: CASSLTTYEQYF. The CDR3 DNA follows: TGTGCCAGCAGCTTAACTACCTACGAGCAGTACTTC. Filled out from reference TRBV7-9 and TRBJ2-7, the complete variable domain reads DTGVSQNPRHKITKRGQNVTFRCDPISEHNRLYWYRQTLGQGPEFLTYFQNEAQLEKSRLLSDRFSAERPKGSFSTLEIQRTEQGDSAMYLCASSLTTYEQYFGPGTRLTVT.